A selection of T cell receptor beta chains follows, all from one sample in a study of PD-1 blockade in classical Hodgkin lymphoma. Libraries were prepared by immunoSEQ multiplex PCR; TCRdb keeps only in-frame clonotypes and omits some of them. The repertoire consists of 70,000 or so clones, with over 90% occurring once and the leading ten covering 2% to 3%. The specimen was peripheral blood mononuclear cells (PBMCs). The receptors here all came from a human donor with classical Hodgkin lymphoma. The CDR3 runs from the conserved cysteine through the conserved F or W. A D gene is named only where the DNA matches it firmly. Clone size is shown for a subset of rows, as once, few, many or a class of expanded clone.

clone size,J gene,V gene,D gene,CDR3 DNA,CDR3 protein
.,TRBJ1-1,TRBV9,.,TGTGCCAGCAGCGTAGAACCAGAAGGGTTGACTGAAGCTTTCTTT,CASSVEPEGLTEAFF
.,TRBJ1-1,TRBV5-5,.,TGTGCCAGCAGCCCTTCGGAGATGAACACTGAAGCTTTCTTT,CASSPSEMNTEAFF
.,TRBJ1-4,TRBV7-2,.,TGTGCCAGCAGCGTCGGGGTGGCTAATGAAAAACTGTTTTTT,CASSVGVANEKLFF
.,TRBJ2-5,TRBV15,TRBD2,TGTGCCACCAGCAGAGAGATCTTAGCGGGAGTGTGGTACCAAGAGACCCAGTACTTC,CATSREILAGVWYQETQYF
many,TRBJ2-7,TRBV13,.,TGTGCCAGCAGCTCCTTATATTCCTACGAGCAGTACTTC,CASSSLYSYEQYF
.,TRBJ1-1,TRBV5-4,.,TGTGCCAGCAGCTTGGAAAGGTTAACTGGGGCTTTCTTT,CASSLERLTGAFF
.,TRBJ1-1,TRBV7-2,TRBD1,TGTGCCAGCAGCTTAATATCTGCAGGGGGGAACACTGAAGCTTTCTTT,CASSLISAGGNTEAFF
.,TRBJ1-1,TRBV28,.,TGTGCCAGCAGTCGACCCGACAGGAACACTGAAGCTTTCTTT,CASSRPDRNTEAFF
.,TRBJ1-5,TRBV6-1,.,TGTGCCAGCAGTGTGCAGGAGGGTTATCAGCCCCAGCATTTT,CASSVQEGYQPQHF
.,TRBJ2-2,TRBV15,TRBD2,TGTGCCACCAGCAGAGACGGGAGGAAAAACACCGGGGAGCTGTTTTTT,CATSRDGRKNTGELFF
.,TRBJ1-3,TRBV7-2,TRBD1,TGTGCCAGCAGCCGACAGGGGAGCTCTGGAAACACCATATATTTT,CASSRQGSSGNTIYF
.,TRBJ2-5,TRBV2,TRBD1,TGTGCCAGCAGTGAGTTAAGACAGGGGGTAGAGACCCAGTACTTC,CASSELRQGVETQYF
.,TRBJ2-7,TRBV5-6,.,TGTGCCAGCAGCTTAGGCCAGCTCTACGAGCAGTACTTC,CASSLGQLYEQYF
.,TRBJ1-4,TRBV28,.,TGTGCCAGCAGCCCGGGGGGAACTGAAAAACTGTTTTTT,CASSPGGTEKLFF
.,TRBJ2-6,TRBV29-1,.,TGCAGCGCCGGGGGCTGGGCCAACGTCCTGACTTTC,CSAGGWANVLTF
.,TRBJ2-7,TRBV19,TRBD2,TGTGCCAGTAGTTCCGGACTAGTTGGCTACGAGCAGTACTTC,CASSSGLVGYEQYF
.,TRBJ2-2,TRBV9,TRBD1,TGTGCCAGCAGCGTAACGACAGGGCGAACCGGGGAGCTGTTTTTT,CASSVTTGRTGELFF
once,TRBJ1-3,TRBV4-1,.,TGCGCCAGCAGCCGTGGACAGAGGGACTTAAACACCATATATTTT,CASSRGQRDLNTIYF
.,TRBJ1-1,TRBV5-1,.,TGCGCCAGCAGCCCGATGGGGAACCCGAACACTGAAGCTTTCTTT,CASSPMGNPNTEAFF
.,TRBJ1-5,TRBV6-6,.,TGTGCCAGCAGTTACGTCGGGCAGCCCCAGCATTTT,CASSYVGQPQHF
.,TRBJ2-5,TRBV7-8,.,TGTGCCAGCAGCTTAGAGACCCAGTACTTC,CASSLETQYF
.,TRBJ1-1,TRBV7-9,.,TGTGCCAGCAGCTTGGGAGGTGAAGCTTTCTTT,CASSLGGEAFF
.,TRBJ2-5,TRBV11-2,.,TGTGCCAGCAGCCCCCGGTTAGGGGGGGGAGAGACCCAGTACTTC,CASSPRLGGGETQYF
.,TRBJ1-4,TRBV10-1,.,TGCGCCAGCAGTGAGGACATACCGTCGGAAAAACTGTTTTTT,CASSEDIPSEKLFF
.,TRBJ1-1,TRBV6-6,.,TGTGCCAGCAGTTACTCGACCGAAACTGAAGCTTTCTTT,CASSYSTETEAFF
.,TRBJ2-4,TRBV9,TRBD2,TGTGCCAGCAGCCCCAGCGGGGGGGCGATCAAAAACATTCAGTACTTC,CASSPSGGAIKNIQYF
once,TRBJ2-2,TRBV2,TRBD1,TGTGCCATCGGGACAGGGCTAAACACCGGGGAGCTGTTTTTT,CAIGTGLNTGELFF
.,TRBJ1-2,TRBV6-1,TRBD1,TGTGCCAGCAGTGAAGGAGAGAGACAGGGGGCCCGTTACTATGGCTACACCTTC,CASSEGERQGARYYGYTF
.,TRBJ1-1,TRBV7-8,.,TGTGCCAGCAGCTTAATCCAGGGGCGGCCTGAAGCTTTCTTT,CASSLIQGRPEAFF